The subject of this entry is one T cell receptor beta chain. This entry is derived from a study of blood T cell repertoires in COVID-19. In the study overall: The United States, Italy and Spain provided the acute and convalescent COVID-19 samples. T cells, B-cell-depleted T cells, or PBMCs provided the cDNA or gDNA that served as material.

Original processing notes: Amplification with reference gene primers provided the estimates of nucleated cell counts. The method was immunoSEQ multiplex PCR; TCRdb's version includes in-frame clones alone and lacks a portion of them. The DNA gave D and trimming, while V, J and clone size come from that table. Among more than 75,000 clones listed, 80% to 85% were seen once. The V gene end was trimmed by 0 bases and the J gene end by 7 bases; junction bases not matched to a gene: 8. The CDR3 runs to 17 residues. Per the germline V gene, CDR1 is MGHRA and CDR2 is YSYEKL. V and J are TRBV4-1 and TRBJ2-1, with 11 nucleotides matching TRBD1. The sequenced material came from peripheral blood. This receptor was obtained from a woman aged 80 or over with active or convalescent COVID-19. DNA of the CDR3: TGCGCCAGCAGCCAAGACACCGGGACAGGGGGTCGGAATGAGCAGTTCTTC. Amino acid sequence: CASSQDTGTGGRNEQFF.